This paragraph reports one T cell receptor beta chain. The data were obtained in a study of T cells in localized non-small cell lung cancer. Losses at the gene ends were 0 bases for V and 4 bases for J; bases not matched to a gene: 4. Germline-derived CDR1 and CDR2 are SEHNR and FQNEAQ (reference sequence). The length of the CDR3 is 15 residues. Sequencing was performed with immunoSEQ multiplex PCR; in TCRdb, only in-frame clones are kept and a portion is missing. The data show about 40,000 clones, with around 88% seen just once and 6.4% held by the top ten. Sequenced here: peripheral blood, sampled before any cancer treatment. The chain uses TRBV7-9 and TRBJ2-3, with TRBD2 matching 7 bases. The TCR was taken from a man between 35 and 75 years old with stage I lung adenocarcinoma. Here the CDR3 reads CASSLAGGMADTQYF. CDR3 nucleotides: TGTGCCAGCAGCTTAGCGGGAGGGATGGCAGATACGCAGTATTTT.